Here is one T cell receptor beta chain with its context. The antigen remains unidentified. A junction end diverges from the germline sequence, so it may reflect a read error. This record belongs to a study of T cells after yellow fever vaccination. Study-wide results and limits: Shared CD4/CD8 clonotypes were a small share, likely from convergent recombination.

The CDR3 consists of 11 residues. MiXCR, applied by TCRdb to the 5' RACE reads, yields one record per CDR3 protein. The repertoire has hundreds of thousands of distinct CDR3 sequences, about 13% of them found once; the top ten carry around 15%. The sequencing used PBMCs, collected on the day of the yellow fever booster vaccination. The sequence derives from a man aged 25 to 40 who received the YFV17D yellow fever vaccine. The genes are TRBV12-3 or TRBV12-4 and TRBJ2-5; no reliable D call. CDR3 loop: CASSLDGPGRF. The CDR3 DNA reads as TGTGCCAGCAGTTTGGATGGTCCTGGTCGCTTC.